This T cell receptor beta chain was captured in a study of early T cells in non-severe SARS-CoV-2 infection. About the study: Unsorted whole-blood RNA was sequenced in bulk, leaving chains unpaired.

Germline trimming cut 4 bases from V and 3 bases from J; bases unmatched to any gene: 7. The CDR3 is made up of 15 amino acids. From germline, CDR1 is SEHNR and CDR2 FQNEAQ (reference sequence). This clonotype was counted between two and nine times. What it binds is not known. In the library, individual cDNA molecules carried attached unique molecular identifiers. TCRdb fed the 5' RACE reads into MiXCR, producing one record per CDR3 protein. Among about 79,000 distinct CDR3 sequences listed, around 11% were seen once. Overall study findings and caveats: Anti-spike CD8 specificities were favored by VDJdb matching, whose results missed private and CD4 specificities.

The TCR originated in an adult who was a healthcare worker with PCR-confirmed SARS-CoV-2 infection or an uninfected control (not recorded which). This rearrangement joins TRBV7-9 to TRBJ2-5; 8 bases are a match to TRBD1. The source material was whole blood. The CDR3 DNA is TGTGCCAGCAGCTCCCGGACAGGGCGAAAAGAGACCCAGTACTTC. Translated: CASSSRTGRKETQYF. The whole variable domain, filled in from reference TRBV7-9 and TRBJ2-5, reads DTGVSQNPRHKITKRGQNVTFRCDPISEHNRLYWYRQTLGQGPEFLTYFQNEAQLEKSRLLSDRFSAERPKGSFSTLEIQRTEQGDSAMYLCASSSRTGRKETQYFGPGTRLLVL.